A selection of T cell receptor beta chains follows, all from one sample in a study of T cell responses to AZD1222 COVID-19 vaccine. Clones were read by immunoSEQ multiplex PCR, and TCRdb kept only the in-frame ones, dropping some. The table includes more than 100,000 clones, roughly 90% detected once. The source was peripheral blood, collected on day 0 of AZD1222 vaccination. These receptors came from an adult in good health. The CDR3 runs from the conserved cysteine through the conserved F or W. The D gene is left open where the match is weak. The size field is filled for only some rows; it gives once, few, many or a size class.

J	D	size	V	CDR3	DNA
TRBJ2-1	NA	NA	TRBV5-1	CASRMGPGSSYNEQFF	TGCGCCAGCAGGATGGGACCGGGGAGCTCCTACAATGAGCAGTTCTTC
TRBJ2-3	TRBD1	NA	TRBV30	CAWGTGGSTDTQYF	TGTGCCTGGGGTACAGGGGGCAGCACAGATACGCAGTATTTT
TRBJ1-3	NA	NA	TRBV14	CASSQGGVAGNTIYF	TGTGCCAGCAGCCAAGGAGGGGTTGCTGGAAACACCATATATTTT
TRBJ2-2	NA	medium-sized	TRBV7-9	CASSQLAPGTNTGELFF	TGTGCCAGCAGCCAACTAGCCCCAGGTACGAACACCGGGGAGCTGTTTTTT
TRBJ1-2	NA	few	TRBV20-1	CSAPTNYGYTF	TGCAGTGCGCCTACTAACTATGGCTACACCTTC
TRBJ1-5	NA	NA	TRBV5-6	CASSLRGSRGNQPQHF	TGTGCCAGCAGCTTGCGGGGGTCACGTGGCAATCAGCCCCAGCATTTT
TRBJ1-4	NA	NA	TRBV19	CASSIDVRVEKLFF	TGTGCCAGTAGTATAGATGTCCGGGTGGAAAAACTGTTTTTT
TRBJ1-6	NA	once	TRBV2	CASSPTLGSGSPLHF	TGTGCCAGCAGTCCAACATTAGGGTCGGGGTCACCCCTCCACTTT
TRBJ2-5	NA	NA	TRBV9	CASSHQGGGETQYF	TGTGCCAGCAGCCACCAGGGAGGGGGTGAGACCCAGTACTTC
TRBJ2-3	NA	NA	TRBV29-1	CSVGSGSTDTQYF	TGCAGCGTTGGCTCAGGGAGCACAGATACGCAGTATTTT
TRBJ1-3	NA	NA	TRBV5-1	CASSPEGIPYSGNTIYF	TGCGCCAGCAGCCCGGAGGGCATACCTTACTCTGGAAACACCATATATTTT
TRBJ1-3	NA	NA	TRBV7-9	CASSLQGGNTIYF	TGTGCCAGCAGCCTCCAGGGCGGAAACACCATATATTTT
TRBJ1-1	NA	NA	TRBV19	CASSGAWGRTEAFF	TGTGCCAGTAGTGGTGCCTGGGGGAGGACTGAAGCTTTCTTT
TRBJ1-2	NA	NA	TRBV30	CAWSVWPGSWYGYTF	TGTGCCTGGAGTGTATGGCCGGGGAGTTGGTATGGCTACACCTTC
TRBJ2-7	NA	NA	TRBV2	CASMTEQGSYEQYF	TGTGCCAGCATGACCGAGCAGGGATCCTACGAGCAGTACTTC
TRBJ1-1	NA	NA	TRBV6-5	CASTRGSRTEAFF	TGTGCCAGCACTCGGGGGAGCAGAACTGAAGCTTTCTTT
TRBJ1-3	NA	NA	TRBV18	CASSQDNGNTIYF	TGTGCCAGCTCCCAGGACAACGGAAACACCATATATTTT
TRBJ1-1	NA	NA	TRBV28	CASSSGPGTEAFF	TGTGCCAGCAGTTCAGGACCCGGGACTGAAGCTTTCTTT
TRBJ2-5	NA	NA	TRBV12-3/TRBV12-4	CASSFWGETQYF	TGTGCCAGCAGTTTTTGGGGAGAGACCCAGTACTTC
TRBJ1-1	NA	few	TRBV9	CASSVVGVIDDVGTEAFF	TGTGCCAGCAGCGTAGTGGGGGTTATAGACGATGTGGGCACTGAAGCTTTCTTT
TRBJ1-2	NA	NA	TRBV5-1	CASSFGSGDYGYTF	TGCGCCAGCAGCTTCGGTTCAGGTGACTATGGCTACACCTTC
TRBJ2-5	NA	NA	TRBV7-8	CASNQGSSLGETQYF	TGTGCCAGCAACCAAGGATCTAGCCTGGGAGAGACCCAGTACTTC
TRBJ2-5	TRBD2	NA	TRBV5-1	CASSFGLARETQYF	TGCGCCAGCAGTTTCGGACTAGCCCGGGAGACCCAGTACTTC
TRBJ2-7	TRBD2	NA	TRBV6-6	CASSPRLAGSYEQYF	TGTGCCAGCAGTCCGCGACTAGCGGGGTCGTACGAGCAGTACTTC
TRBJ2-1	NA	once	TRBV2	CASTSTNYNEQFF	TGTGCCAGCACCTCGACTAACTACAATGAGCAGTTCTTC
TRBJ1-5	TRBD1	NA	TRBV6-5	CATTEGRGFSQPQHF	TGTGCCACCACCGAAGGCAGGGGGTTCAGTCAGCCCCAGCATTTT
TRBJ2-3	TRBD1	NA	TRBV6-5	CASRKQGADTQYF	TGTGCCAGCAGGAAACAGGGGGCAGATACGCAGTATTTT
TRBJ2-1	NA	NA	TRBV19	CASGPGGSYNEQFF	TGTGCCAGCGGGCCGGGGGGCTCGTACAATGAGCAGTTCTTC
TRBJ1-5	NA	few	TRBV5-5	CASSGGGQPQHF	TGTGCCAGCAGCGGGGGGGGTCAGCCCCAGCATTTT
TRBJ1-3	NA	NA	TRBV6-5	CASSWLGARGNTIYF	TGTGCCAGCAGTTGGTTGGGGGCGCGAGGAAACACCATATATTTT
TRBJ1-1	NA	NA	TRBV18	CASSQLAVNTEAFF	TGTGCCAGCTCACAATTGGCGGTGAACACTGAAGCTTTCTTT
TRBJ1-2	NA	NA	TRBV7-8	CASSSPSNYGYTF	TGTGCCAGCAGCTCCCCTAGTAACTATGGCTACACCTTC
TRBJ2-7	NA	NA	TRBV5-6	CASSWRGWTPSSYEQYF	TGTGCCAGCAGCTGGAGGGGCTGGACACCGAGCTCCTACGAGCAGTACTTC
TRBJ1-5	NA	NA	TRBV30	CAWSVRGTAGNQPQHF	TGTGCCTGGAGTGTACGGGGGACGGCCGGCAATCAGCCCCAGCATTTT
TRBJ2-1	NA	NA	TRBV9	CASSPDGVYNEQFF	TGTGCCAGCAGCCCGGATGGAGTCTACAATGAGCAGTTCTTC
TRBJ1-3	TRBD1	NA	TRBV6-5	CASRRDSNSGNTIYF	TGTGCCAGCCGAAGGGACAGCAACTCTGGAAACACCATATATTTT
TRBJ1-5	NA	NA	TRBV11-2	CASSSYSSNQPQHF	TGTGCCAGCAGCTCCTACAGCTCCAATCAGCCCCAGCATTTT
TRBJ1-1	NA	NA	TRBV7-9	CASRVLATNTEAFF	TGTGCCAGCAGGGTATTGGCAACGAACACTGAAGCTTTCTTT
TRBJ1-1	TRBD1	NA	TRBV3-1/TRBV3-2	CASSQARTGGTEAFF	TGTGCCAGCAGCCAAGCTCGAACAGGGGGCACTGAAGCTTTCTTT
TRBJ1-5	NA	NA	TRBV4-1	CASSQDGSNNQPQHF	TGCGCCAGCAGCCAAGATGGGAGTAACAATCAGCCCCAGCATTTT
TRBJ2-4	NA	NA	TRBV10-3	CAISDPTSDGLAKNIQYF	TGTGCCATCAGTGATCCTACTTCTGACGGTCTAGCCAAAAACATTCAGTACTTC
TRBJ1-1	NA	NA	TRBV13	CASQTWSTEAFF	TGTGCCAGTCAGACCTGGAGCACTGAAGCTTTCTTT
TRBJ2-7	NA	NA	TRBV28	CASSLPGRYEQYF	TGTGCCAGCAGTTTACCCGGCCGCTACGAGCAGTACTTC
TRBJ2-3	TRBD2	NA	TRBV19	CASSIDTGGGTDTQYF	TGTGCCAGTAGTATAGATACCGGGGGGGGCACAGATACGCAGTATTTT
TRBJ1-3	TRBD1	NA	TRBV6-4	CASSARQGLRNTIYF	TGTGCCAGCAGTGCCCGACAGGGCCTAAGAAACACCATATATTTT
TRBJ1-5	TRBD1	NA	TRBV7-2	CASSLGDRDDQPQHF	TGTGCCAGCAGCTTAGGGGACAGGGATGATCAGCCCCAGCATTTT
TRBJ2-4	TRBD2	NA	TRBV23-1	CASSQELAGGKNIQYF	TGCGCCAGCAGTCAGGAACTAGCGGGAGGCAAAAACATTCAGTACTTC
TRBJ2-3	NA	NA	TRBV7-2	CASSAWTQDTQYF	TGTGCCAGCAGCGCCTGGACTCAAGATACGCAGTATTTT
TRBJ2-5	NA	NA	TRBV18	CASSPGQGRLETQYF	TGTGCCAGCTCACCAGGGCAGGGGAGGTTAGAGACCCAGTACTTC
TRBJ2-2	TRBD2	NA	TRBV19	CASSRTSGRSGGELFF	TGTGCCAGTAGTCGGACTAGCGGGAGAAGTGGTGGGGAGCTGTTTTTT
TRBJ1-2	NA	NA	TRBV29-1	CSVVPGAEGYTF	TGCAGCGTTGTCCCGGGGGCGGAGGGCTACACCTTC
TRBJ2-1	TRBD2	NA	TRBV27	CASSVGSGSFNEQFF	TGTGCCAGCAGTGTAGGTAGCGGGAGTTTCAATGAGCAGTTCTTC
TRBJ2-1	NA	NA	TRBV18	CASSRIGDSYNEQFF	TGTGCCAGCTCCCGCATCGGGGACTCCTACAATGAGCAGTTCTTC
TRBJ2-3	NA	NA	TRBV3-1/TRBV3-2	CASSPHRDTQYF	TGTGCCAGCAGCCCACATAGAGATACGCAGTATTTT
TRBJ2-5	TRBD2	NA	TRBV7-2	CASSLDWLAGERTQYF	TGTGCCAGCAGCTTAGACTGGCTAGCGGGGGAGAGGACCCAGTACTTC